One sample yielded the 5 T cell receptor beta chains listed below, sequenced in a study of blood T cell repertoires in COVID-19. Assay used: immunoSEQ multiplex PCR; TCRdb lists only in-frame clones, some missing. The data hold under 200,000 clones, with roughly 85% observed a single time. The sequenced material came from peripheral blood. All receptors derive from a woman of 80 years or more with acute or convalescent COVID-19.

This clone is a singleton in its sample. The V and J genes are TRBV3-1 (or the pseudogene TRBV3-2) and TRBJ2-5, with a weak D call TRBD2 (5 bases). CDR1 is LGHDT and CDR2 is YNNKEL in the germline V gene (reference sequence). The CDR3 length is 15 residues. The V end was cut by 0 bases, the J end by 9 bases, with 17 bases between. The CDR3 here is CASSQDQVPTRAQYF. CDR3 DNA sequence: TGTGCCAGCAGCCAAGATCAGGTTCCCACGAGGGCCCAGTACTTC.

This clone was detected a few times. This chain uses TRBV28 with TRBJ2-3; tentatively, D is TRBD1 (7 bases). Trimming left V 6 bases short and J 4 bases short, with 14 bases between. CDR1 MDHEN and CDR2 SYDVKM come from the germline V gene. The CDR3 runs 14 residues. CDR3 DNA sequence: TGTGCCAGCAGGGAGGGGGCCTATCCAGATACGCAGTATTTT. This sequence encodes CASREGAYPDTQYF.

The chain employs TRBV28 and TRBJ2-2; 7 bases line up with TRBD1. CDR1 MDHEN and CDR2 SYDVKM come from the germline V gene. Unmatched junction bases numbered 14, after V lost 5 bases and J lost 5 bases. This CDR3 has 17 amino acids. The CDR3 DNA reads TGTGCCAGCAGTAGGGGGACACCGGGACAGAGGACCGGGGAGCTGTTTTTT. Translated: CASSRGTPGQRTGELFF.

The rearrangement uses TRBV7-9 and TRBJ1-1; D gene ambiguous. Germline V gives CDR1 SEHNR, CDR2 FQNEAQ (reference sequence). The CDR3 length is 15 residues. Trimming took 3 bases from V and 4 from J, leaving 15 bases between them. The CDR3 sequence is CASSFPRVVGTEAFF. The CDR3 DNA reads as TGTGCCAGCAGCTTCCCGCGGGTAGTGGGCACTGAAGCTTTCTTT.

The chain carries TRBV5-1 and TRBJ1-3, with TRBD1 matching 7 bases. J was trimmed by 2 bases and V by 4 bases; bases with no gene match: 6. CDR1 and CDR2 from the germline V gene are SGHRS and YFSETQ. The CDR3 covers 15 residues. DNA of the CDR3: TGCGCCAGCAGCATAGACAGGGTTGCTGGAAACACCATATATTTT. It codes for CASSIDRVAGNTIYF.